This T cell receptor (beta chain) was profiled in a study of shared clonotypes between healthy human individuals. Study-wide results and caveats: Estimated richness was generally greater in naive than memory subsets. The authors sampled blood alone, and tissue repertoires likely differ. Though the depth was large, rarefaction showed that sorted-subset sequencing was incomplete.

The data were produced by immunoSEQ multiplex PCR, yet TCRdb's version contains in-frame clones alone and is incomplete. Counted here are about 680,000 clones, less than 80% occurring once; the ten biggest clones make up around 1.8%. In the case of this clone: As yet, its antigen is unknown.

CDR1 and CDR2 from the germline V gene are SGDLS and YYNGEE. The CDR3 length is 15 residues. Trimming cost V 5 bases and J 3 bases; bases outside gene matches: 7. Source material: memory CD4+ T cells sorted from blood. As for subset: CD45RA-negative fraction. This sequence joins TRBV9 and TRBJ2-3; TRBD2 aligns across 9 bases. The TCR sequence derives from a young woman in good health. The DNA for the CDR3 is TGTGCCAGCAGTGAAGGGACTAGCAGAACAGATACGCAGTATTTT. Its translation: CASSEGTSRTDTQYF. Looking up the rest from reference TRBV9 and TRBJ2-3 gives the full variable domain: DSGVTQTPKHLITATGQRVTLRCSPRSGDLSVYWYQQSLDQGLQFLIQYYNGEERAKGNILERFSAQQFPDLHSELNLSSLELGDSALYFCASSEGTSRTDTQYFGPGTRLTVL.